A single sample gave rise to the 16 T cell receptor beta chains below, sequenced in a study of vaccination and CD4 T cells after COVID-19. Sequenced with the Oncomine TCR Beta short-read assay was DNA taken from cultured CD4+ T cells. Using its own MiXCR run on the PCR reads, TCRdb lists one record per CDR3 protein. The data contain 5,000 to 7,500 distinct CDR3 sequences, about a third of them singletons. The treatment here: approximately nine-day PBMC culture with coronavirus spike peptide pools or control peptides (ViraFEST assay). These TCRs' antigens remain unknown. The material sequenced was CD4+ T cells from blood, cultured in vitro, taken after SARS-CoV-2 vaccination. These receptors originate from a human donor who had recovered from COVID-19.

The chain recombines TRBV7-9 with TRBJ2-6; tentatively, D is TRBD1 (5 bases). Germline V gene lookup returns CDR1 SEHNR and CDR2 FQNEAQ (reference sequence). V was pared by 1 base and J by 0 bases, with 10 bases between. The CDR3 has 17 amino acids. The CDR3 loop is CASSLEGSHSGANVLTF. The CDR3 bases are TGTGCCAGCAGCTTAGAGGGGTCGCACTCTGGGGCCAACGTCCTGACTTTC.

This clonotype was picked up a small number of times. The V call is TRBV7-9, the J call TRBJ2-7, with D unresolved. This CDR3 spans 13 amino acids. Germline CDR1 is SEHNR and CDR2 is FQNEAQ (reference sequence). Trimming shortened V by 6 bases and J by 0 bases, and 9 bases separated the two germline ends. The DNA for the CDR3 is TGTGCCAGCAGGACTCCTGACTCCTACGAGCAGTACTTC. It specifies CASRTPDSYEQYF.

By share, this clonotype counts as large. V is TRBV20-1 and J is TRBJ1-2; D unresolved. The CDR3 has 13 amino acids. Germline V lookup: CDR1 DFQATT, CDR2 SNEGSKA (reference sequence). Trimming left V 3 bases short and J 4 bases short, with 12 bases between. The CDR3, as DNA: TGCAGTGCTAGGGACGCTGGGATCTATGGCTACACCTTC. Amino acids: CSARDAGIYGYTF.

This chain joins TRBV20-1 and TRBJ1-6; 7 positions match TRBD1. The CDR3 has 14 residues. Germline V gives CDR1 DFQATT, CDR2 SNEGSKA (reference sequence). V was clipped by 4 bases and J by 7 bases; unmatched bases: 7. This CDR3 is CSAKADRANSPLHF. Here the CDR3 DNA reads TGCAGTGCTAAGGCCGACAGGGCCAATTCACCCCTCCACTTT.

This chain links TRBV28 with TRBJ2-7, with 8 bases that match TRBD1. Germline V gene data show CDR1 as MDHEN and CDR2 as SYDVKM. The CDR3 extends over 14 amino acids. V was pared by 5 bases and J by 2 bases, with 5 bases of the junction left unmatched. CDR3 DNA: TGTGCCAGCAGTCGTCGGGACAGGCCCTACGAGCAGTACTTC. This sequence encodes CASSRRDRPYEQYF.

In its sample, this clonotype was seen a few times. The DNA of the CDR3 is TGCAGTGCTAGGAGGACAGGATCCAATTACAATGAGCAGTTCTTC. Residues: CSARRTGSNYNEQFF. V and J are TRBV20-1 and TRBJ2-1, with TRBD1 identical over 7 bases. V was clipped by 3 bases and J by 4 bases; unmatched bases: 9. In germline, CDR1 is DFQATT, CDR2 SNEGSKA (reference sequence). The CDR3 has 15 amino acids.

The chain recombines TRBV5-1 with TRBJ1-5, with D possibly TRBD1 on 6 matching bases. The CDR3 sequence is 16 residues long. Trimming left V 2 bases short and J 7 bases short, with 19 bases between. The germline V gene has CDR1 SGHRS and CDR2 YFSETQ. The CDR3 nucleotides are TGCGCCAGCAGCTTAGGTACCGGGACATCCGGCCAGCCCCAGCATTTT. Protein sequence: CASSLGTGTSGQPQHF.

By share of the sample, this clonotype is medium-sized (0.01 to 0.1%). V and J are TRBV20-1 and TRBJ2-5; maybe TRBD2 (6 bases). The CDR3 has 14 amino acids. V was clipped by 1 base and J by 5 bases, with 14 bases between them. Germline CDR1 DFQATT, CDR2 SNEGSKA (reference sequence). Here the CDR3 DNA reads TGCAGTGCTAGAGTTTCTGGAGGGCGGGAGACCCAGTACTTC. This sequence encodes CSARVSGGRETQYF.

The chain joins TRBV6-1 to TRBJ2-7; possible D gene TRBD1, 6 bases. The CDR3 length is 15 residues. V shed 6 bases and J shed 1 base, with 16 bases lying between them. CDR1 MNHNS and CDR2 SASEGT come from the germline V gene. In nucleotides, the CDR3 is TGTGCCAGCAGACACCAGCTCGGGACATCCTACGAGCAGTACTTC. Residues: CASRHQLGTSYEQYF.

V and J are TRBV28 and TRBJ2-7; the D gene is possibly TRBD1 (5 bases). Germline V gives CDR1 MDHEN, CDR2 SYDVKM. The CDR3 consists of 14 residues. V was pared by 7 bases and J by 3 bases, with 16 bases between. The CDR3 DNA reads TGTGCCAGCACCGCTGGGGCAACCATCTACGAGCAGTACTTC. Amino acids: CASTAGATIYEQYF.

V is TRBV19 and J is TRBJ2-7; weak D call: TRBD1 (6 bases). The CDR3 runs to 14 residues. Trimming removed 3 bases at V and 3 bases at J, with 12 bases between. CDR1 is LNHDA, CDR2 SQIVND, per germline (reference sequence). CDR3: CASSIWDNHYEQYF. Here the CDR3 DNA reads TGTGCCAGTAGTATTTGGGACAATCACTACGAGCAGTACTTC.

This clonotype was seen a few times. The chain's CDR3 is CASTGKTSAYEQYF. CDR3 in DNA: TGCGCCAGCACCGGGAAGACTTCCGCCTACGAGCAGTACTTC. This chain uses TRBV10-2 with TRBJ2-7, with TRBD2 as a possible D gene (5 bases). Germline loops: CDR1 WSHSY, CDR2 SAAADI. This CDR3 is built from 14 residues. Trimming stripped 7 bases from V and 2 bases from J, with 15 bases between.

This clonotype was counted only a few times. This chain connects TRBV28 to TRBJ2-7; 15 bases map to TRBD2. Trimming removed 6 bases from V and 2 bases from J; junction bases left unmatched: 14. Looked up from germline, CDR1 is MDHEN and CDR2 is SYDVKM. The CDR3 totals 19 residues. The CDR3 coding sequence is TGTGCCAGCAGGCCATGGACTAGCGGGAGGGCCGACCAACCCTACGAGCAGTACTTC. It is translated as CASRPWTSGRADQPYEQYF.

Judged by abundance, this clonotype is medium-sized. This chain connects TRBV7-9 to TRBJ2-5; 11 nucleotides line up with TRBD1. Germline V gene lookup returns CDR1 SEHNR and CDR2 FQNEAQ (reference sequence). This CDR3 is built from 15 residues. The V segment lost 5 bases and the J segment 2 bases; nucleotides outside the gene matches: 4. The CDR3 sequence: CASSTGQGAQETQYF. Written as DNA, the CDR3 is TGTGCCAGCAGCACCGGACAGGGGGCACAAGAGACCCAGTACTTC.

This clonotype has just a few counts. The CDR3 sequence: CSAKGDRAHTDTQYF. For the CDR3, the DNA is TGCAGTGCTAAGGGAGACAGAGCCCACACAGATACGCAGTATTTT. The chain combines TRBV20-1 with TRBJ2-3, with D perhaps given as TRBD1 or TRBD2 (5 bases each). The CDR3 consists of 15 residues. Trimming took 4 bases from V and 2 from J, leaving 16 bases between them. CDR1 and CDR2 from the germline V gene are DFQATT and SNEGSKA (reference sequence).

Judged by abundance, this clonotype is large. V gene TRBV7-2 combines with J gene TRBJ1-5; TRBD1 agrees at 9 bases. V was clipped by 4 bases and J by 7 bases; unmatched bases: 2. Looked up from germline, CDR1 is SGHTA and CDR2 is FQGNSA. This CDR3 region has 13 residues. CDR3 region: CASSYRGQQPQHF. The CDR3 nucleotides are TGTGCCAGCAGCTACAGGGGGCAGCAGCCCCAGCATTTT. Looking up the rest from reference TRBV7-2 and TRBJ1-5 gives the full variable domain: GAGVSQSPSNKVTEKGKDVELRCDPISGHTALYWYRQSLGQGLEFLIYFQGNSAPDKSGLPSDRFSAERTGGSVSTLTIQRTQQEDSAVYLCASSYRGQQPQHFGDGTRLSIL.